The 5 T cell receptor beta chains listed next were all sequenced from one sample in a study of T-cell reconstitution after alpha-beta-depleted transplantation in children. The TCRbeta library was prepared with unique molecular identifiers. TCRdb re-called the PCR reads through MiXCR, storing one row per CDR3 protein. Of 750,000 to 950,000 distinct CDR3 sequences in the sample, around 15% are singletons; the top ten hold roughly 5%. The material was PBMCs, mostly from graft donor cells, obtained 360 days after TCRalphabeta/CD19-depleted stem cell transplant. These receptors were taken from a male patient younger than 18 who had a stem cell transplant for acute lymphoblastic leukemia, so the T cells may come from the graft donor.

This chain uses TRBV15 with TRBJ2-3; 10 bases fit TRBD1. J lost 4 bases, V lost 1 base, and 5 bases had no gene match. Germline V gene data show CDR1 as LNHNV and CDR2 as YYDKDF (reference sequence). The CDR3 has 16 residues. Here the CDR3 reads CATSRVGTGDADTQYF. Here the CDR3 DNA reads TGTGCCACCAGCAGAGTGGGGACAGGGGACGCAGATACGCAGTATTTT.

This clonotype came up a few times. The chain couples TRBV5-1 to TRBJ2-1; tentative D call: TRBD1 (5 bases). This CDR3 comprises 15 residues. The V and J ends lost 0 bases and 6 bases respectively, with 13 bases between them. Germline V gene sequence: CDR1 SGHRS, CDR2 YFSETQ. In DNA form, the CDR3 reads TGCGCCAGCAGCTTGGCTCAGGGTCGGTCCAATGAGCAGTTCTTC. This sequence encodes CASSLAQGRSNEQFF.

The chain couples TRBV12-3 or TRBV12-4 to TRBJ2-5; no clear D. V gave up 2 bases and J gave up 7 bases, with 17 bases separating them. The CDR3 is 15 amino acids. CDR3 sequence: CASSLRRGSGGTQYF. The DNA for the CDR3 is TGTGCCAGCAGTTTACGGCGTGGTAGTGGCGGGACCCAGTACTTC.

This clonotype was counted many times. This chain connects TRBV5-1 to TRBJ2-7; the D gene could be TRBD1 or TRBD2 (5 bases each). The CDR3 loop spans 14 amino acids. The germline V and J ends were trimmed by 0 bases and 2 bases, with 9 bases remaining between them. Per germline, CDR1 SGHRS and CDR2 YFSETQ. This CDR3 is CASSLGGAAYEQYF. The DNA for the CDR3 is TGCGCCAGCAGCTTGGGAGGGGCTGCCTACGAGCAGTACTTC.

This chain joins TRBV5-1 and TRBJ2-1, with 10 bases identical to TRBD2. Losses at the gene ends were 0 bases for V and 12 bases for J; bases not matched to a gene: 9. Germline CDR1 reads SGHRS; CDR2 reads YFSETQ. The CDR3 extends over 15 amino acids. The DNA of the CDR3 is TGCGCCAGCAGCTTGGAACTAGCGGGGCGTAAAGGGCAGTTCTTC. It yields the protein CASSLELAGRKGQFF. The complete variable domain, with remaining parts taken from reference TRBV5-1 and TRBJ2-1, reads KAGVTQTPRYLIKTRGQQVTLSCSPISGHRSVSWYQQTPGQGLQFLFEYFSETQRNKGNFPGRFSGRQFSNSRSEMNVSTLELGDSALYLCASSLELAGRKGQFFGPGTRLTVL.